This entry features one T cell receptor (beta chain) sequence. The target antigen is unknown. The record originates from a study of response to subunit inactivated influenza vaccine. Overall study results and limits: Only a handful of new T cells, the authors suggested, are recruited with each seasonal influenza vaccination.

The CDR3 covers 15 residues. V shed 4 bases, J shed 2 bases, and the junction held 7 bases outside the gene matches. The V gene's germline CDR1 is DFQATT and CDR2 SNEGSKA (reference sequence). TCRdb reprocessed the RT-PCR reads via MiXCR and lists one record per CDR3 protein. The table records approximately 230,000 distinct CDR3 sequences, 10% to 15% of them present only once. The sample consisted of non-naive T cells sorted from PBMCs, taken around 15 days before vaccination. The chain has TRBV20-1 and TRBJ2-3; TRBD2 matches 9 bases. This TCR was sampled from a man aged 50 or older who received an inactivated influenza vaccine. The CDR3 region is CSANYGLAHTDTQYF. CDR3 DNA: TGCAGTGCTAATTACGGACTAGCGCACACAGATACGCAGTATTTT.